This T cell receptor beta chain was obtained from a study of T cell repertoires in aging, cancer and after chemotherapy (dated by TCRdb to the late 2010s). As for the study more broadly: The donors fell into six age groups ranging from 30 or younger to 70 or older, and each group had at least three individuals. Paired pre- and post-chemotherapy samples in the solid tumor group came from brain tumor (glioblastoma) patients receiving temozolomide-based therapy. The cohort comprised 218 cancer patients, approximately 91 with hematological and 124 with solid cancers, plus 95 healthy donors as a reference group. Around 10 million TCR reads were contained in the full dataset. To look at immunoaging and at how T cells reconstitute after chemotherapy, the study profiled TCR beta repertoires in peripheral blood from both healthy donors and cancer patients. General findings and caveats noted by the study authors: Significantly lower blood TCR diversity and higher clonality were observed in untreated patients with hematological or solid cancers than in age-matched healthy donors. In healthy donors, the drop in TCR diversity with age came mainly from a loss of richness, whereas in cancer patients a loss of evenness also played a part. It was noted by the authors that conclusions about immunological memory after chemotherapy cannot be drawn from the repertoire data. An increase in median generation probability over the chemotherapy interval was observed in both cancer cohorts, suggesting that the repertoire was reconstituted through rebound thymic output.

Genomic DNA extracted from peripheral blood, rather than sorted cells or RNA, was used as the source for amplification of TCR beta rearrangements. Rearranged TRB sequences spanning V, D and J segments were amplified in a multiplex touch-down PCR with a mixed TRB-A/B primer pool. Two consecutive PCR reactions with Phusion HS II polymerase added Illumina adapters and sample indices to the amplicons. Amplicons were gel-purified using the NucleoSpin Gel and PCR Clean-up kit and were subsequently checked with Qubit and an Agilent 2100 Bioanalyzer. The libraries were sequenced on an Illumina MiSeq with 600-cycle, single-indexed, paired-end runs. The study's processing was this. MiXCR versions 2.12 and 3.0.5 were used to process the TRB sequences. A clone was defined as each unique CDR3 nucleotide sequence, and only productive sequences supported by at least two reads were kept. Shannon diversity, evenness, clonality (one minus evenness), and alpha-parameterized diversity profiles from alpha 0 to 5 were included as repertoire metrics. Generation probabilities of clones in paired pre- and post-chemotherapy samples were computed with the IGoR algorithm. TCRdb applied fastp at Q25 and MiXCR to the public reads, then kept only in-frame beta chains. For every CDR3 protein sequence, its rows merge into one entry that carries the most common genes and DNA. TCRdb's processing, not the authors', yielded these V and J calls. The sample data list around 2,800 distinct CDR3 sequences, and under 30% of these were observed just once. Of the sample, roughly 56% falls within the top ten clones.

CDR1 is given as SGHDN and CDR2 as FVKESK, both from the germline V gene. The CDR3 contains 14 residues, cysteine and phenylalanine counted. Only the CDR3 DNA stays, 42 bases, in frame from base 1. Trimming removed 6 bases from V and 11 bases from J; the gene matches leave 7 bases unexplained. In this sample, this clonotype turned up a few times. Its antigen remains unidentified. The input lacks base qualities; no much larger clone sits a single base away. The sequenced sample consisted of blood. Recombination connected TRBV14 to TRBJ1-6; 10 central bases correspond to TRBD1. The TCR comes from a human donor with a solid tumor. The nucleotides are TGTGCCAGCAGGGGACAGGGGAACCAGGCACCCCTCCACTTT. It specifies CASRGQGNQAPLHF.